The next 2 T cell receptor beta chains were all read from a single sample in a study of T-cell reconstitution after alpha-beta-depleted transplantation in children. As it was prepared, the TCRbeta library received unique molecular identifiers. TCRdb processed the PCR reads anew with MiXCR; each CDR3 protein has one entry. The sample lists hundreds of thousands of distinct CDR3 sequences; roughly a tenth were seen once. The specimen was PBMCs, collected before TCRalphabeta/CD19-depleted stem cell transplant. These receptors were obtained from a child less than two years old with acute myeloid leukemia, due to receive a stem cell transplant.

The chain joins TRBV7-6 to TRBJ2-7; D unclear. From germline, CDR1 is SGHVS and CDR2 FNYEAQ. V lost 5 bases and J lost 2, with 13 bases in between. There are 14 residues in the CDR3. The CDR3 nucleotides read TGTGCCAGCAGCCCGGCCCTGAACGCCTACGAGCAGTACTTC. This sequence encodes CASSPALNAYEQYF.

This clonotype appeared once. This sequence joins TRBV7-2 and TRBJ2-1; maybe TRBD2 (6 bases). This CDR3 comprises 16 residues. V lost 2 bases to trimming and J lost 5 bases, with 16 bases between them. Germline V CDR1 and CDR2: SGHTA, FQGNSA. The CDR3 region is CASSLWGDRSHNEQFF. CDR3 nucleotide sequence: TGTGCCAGCAGCTTATGGGGGGACCGATCCCACAATGAGCAGTTCTTC.